This TCR beta chain was captured by sequencing in a study of immune characteristics of hereditary and idiopathic chronic pancreatitis. Per germline, CDR1 MNHNS and CDR2 SASEGT. With 2 bases removed from V and 13 bases from J, the gap between germline ends came to 15 bases. This CDR3 contains 14 residues. The pancreas tissue came from patients undergoing total pancreatectomy with islet autotransplantation. A remark on this clone: Its antigen is not identified.

Findings of the study overall: Because tissue was from TPIAT only, disease duration differences may confound results. Vbeta-Jbeta usage, including TRBV10, TRBV19, TRBV23 and TRBV5, differed by pancreatitis type. Productive TCR rearrangement counts correlated positively with chronic pancreatitis severity scores.

Profiled with immunoSEQ multiplex PCR; TCRdb holds only in-frame clones, not every one. Among around 9,400 clones, about 76% were seen once, and the ten largest hold 12% to 15%. The origin of this receptor is a human donor with chronic pancreatitis. The chain couples TRBV6-1 to TRBJ1-6; D is possibly TRBD1 (6 bases). Sequenced input: pancreas tissue with idiopathic chronic pancreatitis. CDR3 nucleotide sequence: TGTGCCAGCAGTGAATTGTGGGACACCTCGCCCCTCCACTTT. Amino acid sequence: CASSELWDTSPLHF.